These 20 T cell receptor beta chains share one sample of origin, sequenced in a study of blood T cell repertoires in COVID-19. Only in-frame clones appear in the TCRdb table, and some are missing; sequencing was by immunoSEQ multiplex PCR. Of around 300,000 clones in the sample, almost 90% were seen once. The sequencing input was peripheral blood. The receptors stem from a woman aged 35 to 49 with COVID-19, enrolled during active disease.

The V and J genes are TRBV18 and TRBJ1-2, with 11 bases matching TRBD1. Germline V gene sequence: CDR1 KGHSH, CDR2 LQKENI. The CDR3 extends over 16 amino acids. The V and J ends lost 0 bases and 5 bases, in that order; junction bases with no gene match: 5. CDR3 protein: CASSPPRDRGNYGYTF. CDR3 DNA sequence: TGTGCCAGCTCACCACCGCGGGACAGGGGGAATTATGGCTACACCTTC.

This sequence joins TRBV6-5 and TRBJ2-1; a weak D match, TRBD1 (5 bases). Germline V gives CDR1 MNHEY, CDR2 SVGAGI. The CDR3 extends over 13 amino acids. V was shortened by 6 bases and J by 5 bases, with 11 bases between the two germline ends. This CDR3 is CASSRDTHNEQFF. The CDR3 DNA sequence: TGTGCCAGCAGCAGGGATACGCACAATGAGCAGTTCTTC.

The chain recombines TRBV9 with TRBJ2-5; 10 bases line up with TRBD1. This CDR3 contains 15 residues. The junction had 4 bases not matched to a gene; V was cut back by 4 bases and J by 1 base. CDR1 SGDLS and CDR2 YYNGEE come from the germline V gene. CDR3 coding DNA: TGTGCCAGCAGCCCCCGGGACAGGGGCCAAGAGACCCAGTACTTC. Protein sequence: CASSPRDRGQETQYF.

This clone appeared once. V gene TRBV10-3 combines with J gene TRBJ2-5, with D possibly matching TRBD1 (6 bases). The V gene's germline CDR1 is ENHRY and CDR2 SYGVKD. Between the trimmed V and J ends, which lost 4 bases and 5 bases, there was a span of 23 bases. This CDR3 is built from 17 residues. CDR3 residues: CAISVTRGQGMGETQYF. The CDR3 DNA follows: TGTGCCATCAGTGTAACGAGGGGCCAGGGGATGGGCGAGACCCAGTACTTC.

The chain links TRBV19 to TRBJ1-5; TRBD1 matches at 8 bases. The J segment lost 6 bases and the V segment lost 5 bases, leaving 12 bases of the junction unmatched. The germline V gene encodes CDR1 LNHDA and CDR2 SQIVND (reference sequence). The CDR3 extends over 16 amino acids. Written as DNA, the CDR3 is TGTGCCAGTAGTGAACAGGGGGTTAGTCTGGGTCAGCCCCAGCATTTT. It specifies CASSEQGVSLGQPQHF. Full variable domain (rest looked up from reference TRBV19 and TRBJ1-5): DGGITQSPKYLFRKEGQNVTLSCEQNLNHDAMYWYRQDPGQGLRLIYYSQIVNDFQKGDIAEGYSVSREKKESFPLTVTSAQKNPTAFYLCASSEQGVSLGQPQHFGDGTRLSIL.

The gene calls are TRBV19 and TRBJ1-4; no clear D gene. CDR3 length: 15 amino acids. Trimming took off 6 bases at V and 5 bases at J, with 16 bases between the two ends. Germline CDR1 is LNHDA and CDR2 is SQIVND (reference sequence). This CDR3 is CASRLNRQENEKLFF. CDR3 coding DNA: TGTGCCAGTAGACTTAACAGACAAGAAAATGAAAAACTGTTTTTT.

The chain joins TRBV4-3 to TRBJ1-2, with TRBD1 identical over 8 bases. The CDR3 consists of 15 residues. Trimming took 1 base from V and 2 from J; bases not matched to a gene: 3. Germline V lookup: CDR1 LGHNA, CDR2 YSLEER. This CDR3 reads CASSQARGLNYGYTF. The CDR3 nucleotides are TGCGCCAGCAGCCAAGCCAGGGGGCTAAACTATGGCTACACCTTC.

CDR3 sequence (DNA): TGTGCCAGCAGCCTTGGACAGGGGGGCAATCAGCCCCAGCATTTT. Protein sequence: CASSLGQGGNQPQHF. The V gene is TRBV6-5, the J gene TRBJ1-5; 10 positions match TRBD1. This CDR3 spans 15 amino acids. V lost 6 bases, J lost 2 bases, and 4 bases stayed unmatched. The germline V gene encodes CDR1 MNHEY and CDR2 SVGAGI.

V is TRBV28 and J is TRBJ2-7; possible D gene TRBD2, 5 bases. Trimming left V 5 bases short and J 2 bases short, with 10 bases between. The germline V gene encodes CDR1 MDHEN and CDR2 SYDVKM. The CDR3 covers 13 residues. DNA for the CDR3: TGTGCCAGCAGTACGAGGGTTCCCTACGAGCAGTACTTC. It encodes CASSTRVPYEQYF. The variable domain in full, with the rest retrieved from reference TRBV28 and TRBJ2-7, is DVKVTQSSRYLVKRTGEKVFLECVQDMDHENMFWYRQDPGLGLRLIYFSYDVKMKEKGDIPEGYSVSREKKERFSLILESASTNQTSMYLCASSTRVPYEQYFGPGTRLTVT.

The chain recombines TRBV28 with TRBJ1-1, with TRBD1 as a possible D gene (5 bases). The germline V gene has CDR1 MDHEN and CDR2 SYDVKM. Trimming pared 5 bases from V and 1 base from J, leaving 14 bases between. The CDR3 contains 15 residues. CDR3 coding DNA: TGTGCCAGCAGTAGTAGGAGGGACGGGAACACTGAAGCTTTCTTT. It is translated as CASSSRRDGNTEAFF.

This clone was counted between two and nine times. CDR3 in amino acids: CASTLTWPSYDGYTF. CDR3 nucleotide sequence: TGTGCCAGCACACTAACGTGGCCGAGCTATGATGGCTACACCTTC. The rearrangement links TRBV27 to TRBJ1-2; D not certain. The germline gives CDR1 MNHEY, CDR2 SMNVEV (reference sequence). The V end was cut by 7 bases, the J end by 6 bases, with 21 bases between. This CDR3 spans 15 amino acids.

Of note for this clone: Different DNA sequences within this sample yield the same CDR3. The rearrangement links TRBV18 to TRBJ2-7; D is undetermined. CDR1 is KGHSH, CDR2 LQKENI, per germline. This CDR3 contains 12 residues. The V gene lost 3 bases and the J gene lost 1 base, with 4 bases spanning the gap. The CDR3 DNA sequence: TGTGCCAGCTCACCGCGATCCTACGAGCAGTACTTC. It codes for CASSPRSYEQYF.

J is TRBJ1-3 and V is TRBV27, with a weak D call TRBD1 (6 bases). CDR1 is MNHEY, CDR2 SMNVEV, per germline (reference sequence). V dropped 7 bases and J dropped 5 bases, with 21 bases sitting between them. The CDR3 length is 16 residues. The CDR3: CASTQTTGTGRNTIYF. In nucleotides, the CDR3 is TGTGCCAGCACCCAGACGACAGGTACAGGCCGAAACACCATATATTTT.

This chain joins TRBV6-2 or TRBV6-3 and TRBJ1-1; D unresolved. Trimming pared 6 bases from V and 6 bases from J, leaving 14 bases between. The CDR3 length is 13 residues. The germline V gene has CDR1 MNHEY and CDR2 SVGEGT. This CDR3 is CASSLHGSSEAFF. Written as DNA, the CDR3 is TGTGCCAGCAGCCTCCACGGGAGTTCTGAAGCTTTCTTT.

The CDR3 region has the DNA TGCAGCGTCCCAAGAGGAGGGGTCGGTAACGAGCAGTACTTC. This gives the protein CSVPRGGVGNEQYF. The chain recombines TRBV29-1 with TRBJ2-7; D may be TRBD2 (6 bases). Germline loops: CDR1 SQVTM, CDR2 ANQGSEA. The CDR3 length is 14 residues. V dropped 6 bases and J dropped 5 bases, with 20 bases sitting between them.

This chain connects TRBV9 to TRBJ2-7, with a weak D call TRBD1 (6 bases). Per germline, CDR1 SGDLS and CDR2 YYNGEE. The CDR3 length is 13 residues. Trimming removed 4 bases at V and 3 bases at J, with 11 bases between. In DNA, the CDR3 is TGTGCCAGCAGCTCGGACAGTAACTACGAGCAGTACTTC. Translated: CASSSDSNYEQYF.

This chain uses TRBV6-2 or TRBV6-3 with TRBJ1-2, with TRBD1 matching over 8 bases. This CDR3 spans 18 amino acids. The trim removed 5 bases at V and 8 bases at J, leaving 22 bases unmatched. Germline assignment: CDR1 MNHEY and CDR2 SVGEGT. CDR3 nucleotides: TGTGCCAGCAGTCGGATACCCGGGACAGGACGATTTTTAGCGGGCTACACCTTC. It encodes CASSRIPGTGRFLAGYTF.

The rearrangement uses TRBV29-1 and TRBJ2-6, with D possibly matching TRBD1 (6 bases). Germline CDR1 is SQVTM and CDR2 is ANQGSEA. V lost 1 base, J lost 4 bases, and 14 bases lay in between. This CDR3 is 16 amino acids long. This CDR3 is CSVEVRGLGGANVLTF. For the CDR3, the DNA is TGCAGCGTTGAAGTCAGGGGCCTCGGAGGGGCCAACGTCCTGACTTTC. Full variable domain (missing parts from reference TRBV29-1 and TRBJ2-6): SAVISQKPSRDICQRGTSLTIQCQVDSQVTMMFWYRQQPGQSLTLIATANQGSEATYESGFVIDKFPISRPNLTFSTLTVSNMSPEDSSIYLCSVEVRGLGGANVLTFGAGSRLTVL.

The chain joins TRBV7-9 to TRBJ2-4; TRBD2 is a possible D gene (6 bases). Trimming cost V 1 base and J 8 bases, with 15 bases left between them. This CDR3 has 15 residues. In germline, CDR1 is SEHNR, CDR2 FQNEAQ (reference sequence). For the CDR3, the DNA is TGTGCCAGCAGCTTAGGTTTTATGGGGGAGGACATTCAGTACTTC. This translates into CASSLGFMGEDIQYF.

The chain couples TRBV18 to TRBJ1-2; tentative D call: TRBD1 (5 bases). CDR1 and CDR2 (germline): KGHSH, LQKENI. The germline V and J ends were trimmed by 3 bases and 4 bases, with 9 bases remaining between them. CDR3 length: 13 amino acids. As DNA, the CDR3 is TGTGCCAGCTCACCGTCGACAGCCTATGGCTACACCTTC. It is translated as CASSPSTAYGYTF. The full variable domain, completed using reference TRBV18 and TRBJ1-2, is NAGVMQNPRHLVRRRGQEARLRCSPMKGHSHVYWYRQLPEEGLKFMVYLQKENIIDESGMPKERFSAEFPKEGPSILRIQQVVRGDSAAYFCASSPSTAYGYTFGSGTRLTVV.